Listed below are T cell receptor beta chains from one sample, sequenced in a study of blood T cell repertoires in COVID-19. Profiling relied on immunoSEQ multiplex PCR, and the TCRdb table lists in-frame clones only, not all of them. The sample gives approximately 450,000 clones, roughly 89% of which show up once; about 4.5% is in the top ten. Sequencing input: peripheral blood. These receptors were taken from a woman younger than 45 with acute or convalescent COVID-19. The CDR3 runs from the conserved cysteine through the conserved F or W. Fields, in order: CDR3 length, J gene, V gene, clone size, D gene, CDR3 DNA, CDR3 protein. The D gene is left open where the match is weak. Clone size is given for some rows only: seen once, a few or many times, or a class if the clone is expanded.

>12|TRBJ2-1|TRBV6-5|NA|NA
TGTGCCACGGGACTTCCTGGAGATGAGCAGTTCTTC
CATGLPGDEQFF
>14|TRBJ1-1|TRBV30|NA|NA
TGTGCCTGGACGATTGGTGCAGGGCCCACTGAAGCTTTCTTT
CAWTIGAGPTEAFF
>15|TRBJ2-7|TRBV28|NA|TRBD2
TGTGCCAGCAACCCCGGGGGGACCTCCTACGTGGAGCAGTACTTC
CASNPGGTSYVEQYF
>15|TRBJ1-2|TRBV5-8|NA|TRBD1
TGTGCCAGCAGCTTCTCCACAGGGGGTTTCGGTGGCTACACCTTC
CASSFSTGGFGGYTF
>17|TRBJ1-1|TRBV1|NA|NA
TGCACCAGCAGCCCAATAGACGGTAGACAGGGGGATACTGAAGCTTTCTTT
CTSSPIDGRQGDTEAFF
>13|TRBJ2-1|TRBV28|NA|NA
TGTGCCAGCAGAGCTAGTATGGTCAATGAGCAGTTCTTC
CASRASMVNEQFF
>13|TRBJ1-1|TRBV12-3/TRBV12-4|NA|NA
TGTGCCAGCAGTTTAAGGGGCGGGGGGGAAACTTTCTTT
CASSLRGGGETFF
>12|TRBJ2-3|TRBV28|few|NA
TGTGCCAGCAGTTCCGGGAGTTTTTCGCAGTATTTT
CASSSGSFSQYF
>15|TRBJ1-4|TRBV2|once|TRBD1
TGTGCCAGCAGTTCCTACAGGGGACAAAATGAAAAACTGTTTTTT
CASSSYRGQNEKLFF
>13|TRBJ1-2|TRBV2|NA|NA
TGTGCCAGCAGTGACGAGGGTAACTATGGCTACACCTTC
CASSDEGNYGYTF
>15|TRBJ2-3|TRBV2|NA|NA
TGTGCCAGCAGGGGCCTCGCGGGGGCATCAGATACGCAGTATTTT
CASRGLAGASDTQYF
>13|TRBJ2-1|TRBV29-1|NA|NA
TGCAGCGTTGAAGATCGACGAGGTTGGGAGCAGTTCTTC
CSVEDRRGWEQFF
>13|TRBJ1-6|TRBV6-2/TRBV6-3|NA|TRBD1
TGTGCCAGCAGTTGGACAGGGAGATCACCCCTCCACTTT
CASSWTGRSPLHF
>15|TRBJ2-5|TRBV11-2|NA|NA
TGTGCCAGCAGCTTAGAATCGGGACAAAAAGAGACCCAGTACTTC
CASSLESGQKETQYF
>15|TRBJ2-5|TRBV5-1|NA|TRBD2
TGCGCCAGCAGCCCCCCGTCGGGGGGGCCAGAGACCCAGTACTTC
CASSPPSGGPETQYF
>13|TRBJ2-7|TRBV27|NA|NA
TGTGCCAGCAGTTTATTGACAGGTTACGAGCAGTACTTC
CASSLLTGYEQYF
>15|TRBJ2-7|TRBV6-5|NA|TRBD1
TGTGCCAGCAGTACCCGAGGACAGGGGGCGGTCGAGCAGTACTTC
CASSTRGQGAVEQYF
>16|TRBJ1-6|TRBV2|few|TRBD1
TGTGCCACCACCAGCGGACAGGCGAGCTATAATTCACCCCTCCACTTT
CATTSGQASYNSPLHF
>13|TRBJ1-2|TRBV4-1|NA|NA
TGCGCCAGCAGCCCAGTCAACTACGGCGGCTACACCTTC
CASSPVNYGGYTF
>15|TRBJ2-2|TRBV19|NA|TRBD1
TGTGCCAGTACTGAATGGACAGGGGCACCCGGGGAGCTGTTTTTT
CASTEWTGAPGELFF
>13|TRBJ1-2|TRBV10-3|NA|NA
TGTGCCATCAGTGAAAGGGGAAACTATGGCTACACCTTC
CAISERGNYGYTF
>15|TRBJ1-6|TRBV6-5|NA|TRBD1
TGTGCCAGCAGTACCGACAGGGCCCGTAATTCACCCCTCCACTTT
CASSTDRARNSPLHF
>17|TRBJ2-2|TRBV9|NA|NA
TGTGCCAGCAGCGTAGATTGGGGCAGGTGGGACACCGGGGAGCTGTTTTTT
CASSVDWGRWDTGELFF
>19|TRBJ1-5|TRBV19|NA|TRBD1
TGTGCCAGCACGAAGGGGGACGGGACAGGGGGCGAAAAAAGGCAGCCCCAGCATTTT
CASTKGDGTGGEKRQPQHF
>14|TRBJ1-1|TRBV19|few|NA
TGTGCCAGTAGTATTGGGGGAGGGGGCACTGAAGCTTTCTTT
CASSIGGGGTEAFF
>12|TRBJ1-1|TRBV29-1|once|NA
TGCAGCGTAGCAGGGAGGATCACTGAAGCTTTCTTT
CSVAGRITEAFF
>15|TRBJ2-5|TRBV5-1|NA|TRBD1
TGCGCCAGCAGCTTGGTACAGGGGGCCGAGGAGACCCAGTACTTC
CASSLVQGAEETQYF
>16|TRBJ2-1|TRBV21-1|NA|NA
TGTGCCAGCATGTTGACCCGGGACAGGAGATTCAATGAGCAGTTCTTC
CASMLTRDRRFNEQFF
>13|TRBJ2-7|TRBV12-3/TRBV12-4|NA|NA
TGTGCCAGCAGTTTAGGCGGAACCCCGGGGCAGTACTTC
CASSLGGTPGQYF
>14|TRBJ1-5|TRBV7-2|NA|NA
TGTGCCAGCAGCTTTACAGGGTCGAATCAGCCCCAGCATTTT
CASSFTGSNQPQHF
>13|TRBJ1-2|TRBV10-3|NA|NA
TGTGCCATCACAGGGGCCCGCGAGGATGGCTACACCTTC
CAITGAREDGYTF
>15|TRBJ1-6|TRBV4-1|NA|TRBD1
TGCGCCAGCAGCCTCCTCCGGGACAGCGCTTCACCCCTCCACTTT
CASSLLRDSASPLHF
>12|TRBJ1-6|TRBV6-5|once|TRBD1
TGTGCCAGCAGGACAGGGGATTCACCCCTCCACTTT
CASRTGDSPLHF
>16|TRBJ2-2|TRBV9|NA|NA
TGTGCCAGCAGCGGCCCCATTCGGGGGAACACCGGGGAGCTGTTTTTT
CASSGPIRGNTGELFF
>13|TRBJ1-2|TRBV2|NA|NA
TGTGCCAGCACCCTGGCGGGGTGGTATGGCTACACCTTC
CASTLAGWYGYTF
>16|TRBJ2-1|TRBV5-1|NA|TRBD2
TGCGCCAGCAGCTTGGTGCGGGCTAGCGGAATCAATGAGCAGTTCTTC
CASSLVRASGINEQFF
>20|TRBJ2-5|TRBV7-6|NA|NA
TGTGCCAGCAGCTTATTGCAACCTGGTGGACAGTTTATAGTCCAAGAGACCCAGTACTTC
CASSLLQPGGQFIVQETQYF
>13|TRBJ2-4|TRBV29-1|NA|TRBD1
TGCAGCGTCCTGGGACAGTACACGAACATTCAGTACTTC
CSVLGQYTNIQYF
>14|TRBJ2-7|TRBV5-1|once|TRBD2
TGCGCCAGCAGCTTAGCGGGGGGACACAACGAGCAGTACTTC
CASSLAGGHNEQYF
>16|TRBJ2-5|TRBV4-2|NA|TRBD2
TGTGCCAGCAGCCAAGACGGGCTAGCGGGGGGGGAGACCCAGTACTTC
CASSQDGLAGGETQYF
>15|TRBJ1-1|TRBV5-6|NA|TRBD1
TGTGCCAGCAGCTGGCGACAGGGACGAGGCACTGAAGCTTTCTTT
CASSWRQGRGTEAFF
>13|TRBJ1-1|TRBV5-1|NA|NA
TGCGCCAGCAGCTCGGCGGGGGGCACTGAAGCTTTCTTT
CASSSAGGTEAFF
>12|TRBJ2-7|TRBV2|NA|NA
TGTGCCAGCAGCGCGGCCCTAGGCGAGCAGTACTTC
CASSAALGEQYF
>15|TRBJ2-1|TRBV5-1|NA|TRBD2
TGCGCCAGCAGCCCCCCTAGCGGGGGGGTTGATGAGCAGTTCTTC
CASSPPSGGVDEQFF
>12|TRBJ1-5|TRBV12-3/TRBV12-4|NA|NA
TGTGCCAGCAGCCTAAGAAATCAGCCCCAGCATTTT
CASSLRNQPQHF
>17|TRBJ2-7|TRBV25-1|NA|NA
TGTGCCAGCAGTGGCCGAGGAGCATGGGGCCAAGAATACGAGCAGTACTTC
CASSGRGAWGQEYEQYF
>13|TRBJ1-1|TRBV7-9|NA|NA
TGTGCCAGCAGCTTGTCGCGGGACACTGAAGCTTTCTTT
CASSLSRDTEAFF
>15|TRBJ1-5|TRBV27|NA|NA
TGTGCCAGCATCGTTAAGCCGCGAAAAAATCAGCCCCAGCATTTT
CASIVKPRKNQPQHF
>14|TRBJ1-2|TRBV7-9|NA|TRBD1
TGTGCCAGCAACCCGACAGGGGGAAACTATGGCTACACCTTC
CASNPTGGNYGYTF
>13|TRBJ1-4|TRBV12-3/TRBV12-4|NA|NA
TGTGCCAGCAGTTTAATTAGGAGTGAAAAACTGTTTTTT
CASSLIRSEKLFF
>18|TRBJ1-5|TRBV3-1/TRBV3-2|NA|TRBD1
TGTGCCAGCAGCCACGGCGCAGGGGGCCGCGCTTTCAATCAGCCCCAGCATTTT
CASSHGAGGRAFNQPQHF
>14|TRBJ1-1|TRBV5-1|once|TRBD1
TGCGCCAGCCTTAACGGACAGGGGGACACTGAAGCTTTCTTT
CASLNGQGDTEAFF